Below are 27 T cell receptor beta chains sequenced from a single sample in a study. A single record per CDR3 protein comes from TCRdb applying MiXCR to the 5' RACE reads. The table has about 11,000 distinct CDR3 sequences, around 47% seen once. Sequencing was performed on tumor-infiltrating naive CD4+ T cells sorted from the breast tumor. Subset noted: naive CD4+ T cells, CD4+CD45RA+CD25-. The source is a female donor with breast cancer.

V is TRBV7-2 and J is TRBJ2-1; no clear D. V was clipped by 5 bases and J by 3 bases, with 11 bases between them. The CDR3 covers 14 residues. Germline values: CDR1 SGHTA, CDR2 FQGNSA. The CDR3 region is CASSPRALYNEQFF. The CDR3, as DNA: TGTGCCAGCAGCCCTCGGGCCCTCTACAATGAGCAGTTCTTC.

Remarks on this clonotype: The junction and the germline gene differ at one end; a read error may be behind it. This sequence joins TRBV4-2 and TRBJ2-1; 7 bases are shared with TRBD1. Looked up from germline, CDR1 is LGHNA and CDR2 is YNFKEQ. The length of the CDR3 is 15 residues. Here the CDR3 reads CASSQLGQVYDEQFF. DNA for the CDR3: TGTGCCAGCAGCCAACTAGGACAGGTCTACGATGAGCAGTTCTTC.

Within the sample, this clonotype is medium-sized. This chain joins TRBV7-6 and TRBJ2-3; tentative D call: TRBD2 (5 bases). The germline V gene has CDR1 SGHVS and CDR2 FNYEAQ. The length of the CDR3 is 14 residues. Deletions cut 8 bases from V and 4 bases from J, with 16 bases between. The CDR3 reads CASSDGNRADTQYF. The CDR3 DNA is TGTGCCAGCTCGGACGGGAATAGGGCAGATACGCAGTATTTT.

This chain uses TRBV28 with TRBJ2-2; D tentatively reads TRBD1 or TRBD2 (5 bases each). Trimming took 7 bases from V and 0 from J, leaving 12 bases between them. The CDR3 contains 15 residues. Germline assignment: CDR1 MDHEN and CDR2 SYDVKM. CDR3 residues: CASIGADANTGELFF. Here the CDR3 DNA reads TGTGCCAGCATCGGGGCCGACGCGAACACCGGGGAGCTGTTTTTT.

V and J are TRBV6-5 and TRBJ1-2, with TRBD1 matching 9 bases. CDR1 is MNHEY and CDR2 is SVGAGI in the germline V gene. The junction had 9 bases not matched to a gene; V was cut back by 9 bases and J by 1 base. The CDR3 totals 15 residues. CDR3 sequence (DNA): TGTGCCAGTACTGACAGGGGGACCAATAACTATGGCTACACCTTC. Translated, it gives CASTDRGTNNYGYTF.

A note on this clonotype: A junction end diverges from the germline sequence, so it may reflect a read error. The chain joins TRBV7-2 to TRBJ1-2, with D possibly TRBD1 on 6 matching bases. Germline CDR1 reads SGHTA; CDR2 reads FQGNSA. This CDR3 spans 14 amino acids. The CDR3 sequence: CASSPAQGNYGYAF. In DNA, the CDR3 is TGTGCCAGCAGCCCGGCACAGGGTAACTATGGCTACGCCTTC.

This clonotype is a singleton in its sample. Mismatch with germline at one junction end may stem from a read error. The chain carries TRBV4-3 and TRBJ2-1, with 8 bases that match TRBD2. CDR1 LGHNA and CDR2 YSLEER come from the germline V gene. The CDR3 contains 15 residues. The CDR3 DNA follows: TGCGCCAGCAGCTTAGCGGGGAGGTCCTACAATGAGCAGTCCTTC. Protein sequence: CASSLAGRSYNEQSF.

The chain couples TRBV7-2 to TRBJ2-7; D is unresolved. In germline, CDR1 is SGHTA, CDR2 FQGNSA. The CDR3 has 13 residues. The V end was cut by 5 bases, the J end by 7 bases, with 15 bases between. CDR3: CASSPAPAREQYV. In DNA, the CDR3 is TGTGCCAGCAGCCCGGCCCCGGCTCGGGAGCAGTACGTC.

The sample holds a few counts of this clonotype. CDR3: CASSPAGARGYGYTF. The CDR3 nucleotides read TGCGCCAGCAGCCCAGCGGGGGCCCGGGGCTATGGCTACACCTTC. This chain joins TRBV4-3 and TRBJ1-2; tentatively, D is TRBD1 (6 bases). The CDR3 is 15 residues long. The germline gives CDR1 LGHNA, CDR2 YSLEER. Trimming left V 4 bases short and J 4 bases short, with 16 bases between.

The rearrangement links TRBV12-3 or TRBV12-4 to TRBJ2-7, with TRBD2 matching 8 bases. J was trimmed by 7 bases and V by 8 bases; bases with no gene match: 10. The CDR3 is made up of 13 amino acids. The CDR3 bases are TGTGCCAGCCGGATTAGCGGGATCGGAGAGCAGTACTTC. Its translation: CASRISGIGEQYF.

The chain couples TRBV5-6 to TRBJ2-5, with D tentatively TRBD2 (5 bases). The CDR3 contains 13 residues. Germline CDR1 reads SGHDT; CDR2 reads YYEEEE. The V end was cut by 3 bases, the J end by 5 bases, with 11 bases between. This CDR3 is CASSWEHLETQYF. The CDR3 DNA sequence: TGTGCCAGCAGCTGGGAGCACCTGGAGACCCAGTACTTC.

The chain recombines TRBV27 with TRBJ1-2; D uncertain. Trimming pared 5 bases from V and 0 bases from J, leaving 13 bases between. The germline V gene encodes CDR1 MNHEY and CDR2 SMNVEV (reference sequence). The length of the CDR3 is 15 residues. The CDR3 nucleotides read TGTGCCAGCAGTCCACGCCTCAGCACTAACTATGGCTACACCTTC. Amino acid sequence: CASSPRLSTNYGYTF.

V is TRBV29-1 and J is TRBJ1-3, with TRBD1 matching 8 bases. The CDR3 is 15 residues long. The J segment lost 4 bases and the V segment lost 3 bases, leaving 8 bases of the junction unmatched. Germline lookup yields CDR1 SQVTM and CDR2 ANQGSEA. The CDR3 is CSVDLTGGTGNTIYF. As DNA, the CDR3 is TGCAGCGTTGACTTAACAGGGGGTACCGGAAACACCATATATTTT.

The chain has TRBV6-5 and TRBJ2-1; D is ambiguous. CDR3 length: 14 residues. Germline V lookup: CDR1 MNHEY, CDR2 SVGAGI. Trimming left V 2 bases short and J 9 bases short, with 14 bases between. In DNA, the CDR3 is TGTGCCAGCAGTTACGGGGTACCTCCGAGTGAGCAGTTCTTC. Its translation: CASSYGVPPSEQFF.

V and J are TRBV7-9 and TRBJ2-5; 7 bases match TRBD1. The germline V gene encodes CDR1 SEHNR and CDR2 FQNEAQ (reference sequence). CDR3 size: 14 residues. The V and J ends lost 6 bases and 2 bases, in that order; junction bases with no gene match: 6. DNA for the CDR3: TGTGCCAGCAGGGCTAGGGGGCCACAAGAGACCCAGTACTTC. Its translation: CASRARGPQETQYF.

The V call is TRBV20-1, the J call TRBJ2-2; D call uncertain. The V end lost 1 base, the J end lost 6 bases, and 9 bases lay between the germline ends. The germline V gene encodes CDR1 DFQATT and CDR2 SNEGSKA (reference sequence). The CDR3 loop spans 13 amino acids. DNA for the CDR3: TGCAGTGCTAGAGTTTTTGCGGCCGGGGAGCTGTTTTTT. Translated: CSARVFAAGELFF.

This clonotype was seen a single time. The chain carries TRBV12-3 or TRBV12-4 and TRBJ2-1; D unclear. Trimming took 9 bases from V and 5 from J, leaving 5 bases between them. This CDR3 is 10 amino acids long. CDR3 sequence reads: CARRNNEQFF. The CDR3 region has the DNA TGTGCCAGGAGGAACAATGAGCAGTTCTTC.

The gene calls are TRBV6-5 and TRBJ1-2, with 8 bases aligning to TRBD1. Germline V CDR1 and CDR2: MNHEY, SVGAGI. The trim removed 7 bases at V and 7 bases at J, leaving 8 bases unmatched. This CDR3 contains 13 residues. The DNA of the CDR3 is TGTGCCAGCATAGCCGGACAGGGTTTTGGCTACACCTTC. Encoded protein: CASIAGQGFGYTF.

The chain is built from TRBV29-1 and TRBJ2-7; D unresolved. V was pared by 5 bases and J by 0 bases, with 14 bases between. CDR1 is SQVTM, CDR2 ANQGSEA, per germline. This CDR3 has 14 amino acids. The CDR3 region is CSVYLVRRSYEQYF. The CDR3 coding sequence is TGCAGCGTTTATTTGGTAAGGCGCTCCTACGAGCAGTACTTC.

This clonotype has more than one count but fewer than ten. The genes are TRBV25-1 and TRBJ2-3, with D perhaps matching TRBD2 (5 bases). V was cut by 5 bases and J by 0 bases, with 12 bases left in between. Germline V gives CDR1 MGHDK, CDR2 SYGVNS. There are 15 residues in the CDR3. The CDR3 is CASSNTRASTDTQYF. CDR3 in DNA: TGTGCCAGCAGTAATACTAGAGCTAGCACAGATACGCAGTATTTT.

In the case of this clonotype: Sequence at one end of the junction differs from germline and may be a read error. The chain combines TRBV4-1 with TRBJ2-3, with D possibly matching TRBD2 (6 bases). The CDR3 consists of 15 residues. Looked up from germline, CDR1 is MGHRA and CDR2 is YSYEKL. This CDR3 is CASNQISGWTDTQYF. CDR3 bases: TGCGCCAGCAACCAAATTAGCGGCTGGACAGATACGCAGTATTTT.

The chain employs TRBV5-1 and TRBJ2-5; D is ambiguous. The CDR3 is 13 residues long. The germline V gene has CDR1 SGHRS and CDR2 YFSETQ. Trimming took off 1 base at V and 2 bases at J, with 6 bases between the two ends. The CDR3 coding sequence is TGCGCCAGCAGCTTGATGACACAAGAGACCCAGTACTTC. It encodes CASSLMTQETQYF.

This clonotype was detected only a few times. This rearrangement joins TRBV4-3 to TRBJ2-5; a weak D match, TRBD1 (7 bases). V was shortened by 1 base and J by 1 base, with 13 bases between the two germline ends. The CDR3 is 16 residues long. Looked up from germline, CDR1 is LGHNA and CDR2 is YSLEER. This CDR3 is CASSQASGGIQETQYF. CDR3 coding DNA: TGCGCCAGCAGCCAAGCCTCAGGGGGGATCCAAGAGACCCAGTACTTC.

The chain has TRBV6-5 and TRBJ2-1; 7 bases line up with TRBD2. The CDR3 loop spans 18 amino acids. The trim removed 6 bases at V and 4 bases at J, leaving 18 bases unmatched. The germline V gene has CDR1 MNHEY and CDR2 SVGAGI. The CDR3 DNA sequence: TGTGCCAGCAGCCGACCGACTTGCGGGAGTGGTGGGTACAATGAGCAGTTCTTC. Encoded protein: CASSRPTCGSGGYNEQFF.

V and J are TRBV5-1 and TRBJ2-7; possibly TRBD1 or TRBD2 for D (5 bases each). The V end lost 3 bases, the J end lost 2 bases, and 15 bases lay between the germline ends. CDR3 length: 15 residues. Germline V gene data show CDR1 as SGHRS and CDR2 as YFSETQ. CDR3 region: CASSYRGDGAYEQYF. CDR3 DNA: TGCGCCAGCAGCTACCGTGGGGACGGAGCCTACGAGCAGTACTTC.

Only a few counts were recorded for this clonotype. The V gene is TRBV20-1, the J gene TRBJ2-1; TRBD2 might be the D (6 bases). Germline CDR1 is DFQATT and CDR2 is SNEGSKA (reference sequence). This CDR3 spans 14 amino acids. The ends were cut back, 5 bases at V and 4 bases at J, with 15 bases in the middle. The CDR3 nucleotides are TGCAGTGCTCAACCGGGAGTTGTATACAATGAGCAGTTCTTC. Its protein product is CSAQPGVVYNEQFF.

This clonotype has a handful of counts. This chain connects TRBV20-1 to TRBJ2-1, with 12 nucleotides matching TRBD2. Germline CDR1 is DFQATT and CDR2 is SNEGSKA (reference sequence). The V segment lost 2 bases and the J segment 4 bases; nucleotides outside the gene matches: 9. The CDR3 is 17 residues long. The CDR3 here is CSARRLAGAYGYNEQFF. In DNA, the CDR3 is TGCAGTGCTAGACGACTAGCGGGAGCCTACGGATACAATGAGCAGTTCTTC.